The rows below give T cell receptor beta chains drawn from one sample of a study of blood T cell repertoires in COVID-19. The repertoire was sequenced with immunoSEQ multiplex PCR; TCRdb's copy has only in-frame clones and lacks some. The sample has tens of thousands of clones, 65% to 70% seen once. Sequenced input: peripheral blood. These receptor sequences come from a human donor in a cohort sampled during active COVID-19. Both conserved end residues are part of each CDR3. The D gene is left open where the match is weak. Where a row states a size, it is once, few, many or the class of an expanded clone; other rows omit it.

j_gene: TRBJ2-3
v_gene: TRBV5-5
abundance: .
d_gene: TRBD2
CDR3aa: CASSPGGGTDTQYF
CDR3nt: TGTGCCAGCAGCCCCGGGGGGGGCACAGATACGCAGTATTTT

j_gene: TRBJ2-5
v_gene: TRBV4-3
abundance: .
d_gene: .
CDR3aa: CASSPGNRVGTQYF
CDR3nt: TGCGCCAGCAGCCCAGGGAACAGGGTTGGGACCCAGTACTTC

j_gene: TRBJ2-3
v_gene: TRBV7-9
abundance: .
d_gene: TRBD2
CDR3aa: CASSFQRGAGTDTQYF
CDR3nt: TGTGCCAGCAGCTTCCAGCGGGGGGCCGGCACAGATACGCAGTATTTT

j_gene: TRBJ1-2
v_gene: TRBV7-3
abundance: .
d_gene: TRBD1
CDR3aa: CASSLTPRVGQDGYTF
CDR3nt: TGTGCCAGCAGCTTAACCCCCCGGGTAGGACAGGATGGCTACACCTTC

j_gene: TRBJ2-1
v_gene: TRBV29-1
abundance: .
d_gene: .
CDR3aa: CSVPKGGGANNEQFF
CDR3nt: TGCAGCGTACCCAAGGGCGGGGGCGCGAACAATGAGCAGTTCTTC

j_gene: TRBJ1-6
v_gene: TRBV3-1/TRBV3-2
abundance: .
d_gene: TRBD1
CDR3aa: CASSLGQGYNSPLHF
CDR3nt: TGTGCCAGCAGCCTAGGACAGGGTTATAATTCACCCCTCCACTTT

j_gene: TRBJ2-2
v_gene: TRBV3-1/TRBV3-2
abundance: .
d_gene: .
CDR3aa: CASSQATGELFF
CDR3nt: TGTGCCAGCAGCCAAGCGACAGGGGAGCTGTTTTTT

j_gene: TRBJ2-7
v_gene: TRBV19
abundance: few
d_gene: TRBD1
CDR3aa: CASSKDRISYEQYF
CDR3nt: TGTGCCAGTAGTAAGGACAGGATCTCCTACGAGCAGTACTTC

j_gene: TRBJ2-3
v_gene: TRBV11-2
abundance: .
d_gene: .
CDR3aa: CASSLDTGADTQYF
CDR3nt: TGTGCCAGCAGCTTAGACACCGGGGCAGATACGCAGTATTTT

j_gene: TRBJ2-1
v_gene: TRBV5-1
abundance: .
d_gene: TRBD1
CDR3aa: CASGAGQGIYNEQFF
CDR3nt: TGCGCCAGCGGGGCGGGACAGGGGATCTACAATGAGCAGTTCTTC

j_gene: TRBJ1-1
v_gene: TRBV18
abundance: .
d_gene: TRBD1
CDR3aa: CASLRTGGMNTEAFF
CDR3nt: TGTGCCAGCTTACGGACAGGGGGGATGAACACTGAAGCTTTCTTT

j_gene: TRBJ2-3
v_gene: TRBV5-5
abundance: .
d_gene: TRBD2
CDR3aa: CASSLVSGSPDTQYF
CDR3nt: TGTGCCAGCAGCTTGGTTAGCGGGTCCCCAGATACGCAGTATTTT

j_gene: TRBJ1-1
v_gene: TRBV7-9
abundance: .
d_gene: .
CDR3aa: CASSFGTWGRRTNTEAFF
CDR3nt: TGTGCCAGCAGCTTTGGTACTTGGGGGCGGCGAACGAACACTGAAGCTTTCTTT

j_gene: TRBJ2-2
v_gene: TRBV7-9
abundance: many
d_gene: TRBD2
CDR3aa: CASSFGGRSTGELFF
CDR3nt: TGTGCCAGCAGCTTCGGGGGGAGAAGCACCGGGGAGCTGTTTTTT

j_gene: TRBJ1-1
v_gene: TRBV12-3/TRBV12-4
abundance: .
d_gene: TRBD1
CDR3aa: CASRDRGQRRAFF
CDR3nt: TGTGCCAGCAGGGACAGGGGGCAAAGGAGAGCTTTCTTT

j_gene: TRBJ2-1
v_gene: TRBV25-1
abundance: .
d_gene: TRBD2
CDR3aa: CASSEGGTSGMDNEQFF
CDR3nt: TGTGCCAGCAGTGAAGGAGGGACTAGCGGGATGGACAATGAGCAGTTCTTC

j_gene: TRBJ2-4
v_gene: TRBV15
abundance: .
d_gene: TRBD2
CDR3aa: CATSRDQREGGKNIQYF
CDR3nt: TGTGCCACCAGCAGAGATCAGCGGGAGGGGGGCAAAAACATTCAGTACTTC

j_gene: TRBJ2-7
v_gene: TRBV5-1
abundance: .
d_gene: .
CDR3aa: CASSLGQAPEQYF
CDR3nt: TGCGCCAGCAGCTTGGGACAGGCACCCGAGCAGTACTTC

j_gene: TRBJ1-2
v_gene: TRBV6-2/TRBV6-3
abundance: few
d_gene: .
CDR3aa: CASSYTDTAGGYTF
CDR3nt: TGTGCCAGCAGTTATACTGACACCGCGGGAGGCTACACCTTC

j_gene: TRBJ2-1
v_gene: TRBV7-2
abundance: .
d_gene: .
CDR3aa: CASSSGADNEQFF
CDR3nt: TGTGCCAGCAGCTCCGGAGCCGACAATGAGCAGTTCTTC

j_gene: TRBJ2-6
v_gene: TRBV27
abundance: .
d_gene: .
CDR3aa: CASSLSRGFGANVLTF
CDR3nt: TGTGCCAGCAGTTTATCACGGGGGTTTGGGGCCAACGTCCTGACTTTC

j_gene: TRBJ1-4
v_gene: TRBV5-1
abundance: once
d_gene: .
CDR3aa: CASSLDRTPVKLFF
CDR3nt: TGCGCCAGCAGCTTGGATCGGACACCCGTAAAACTGTTTTTT

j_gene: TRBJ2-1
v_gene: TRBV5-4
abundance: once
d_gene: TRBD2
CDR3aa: CASSLGQGLAWNNEQFF
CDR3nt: TGTGCCAGCAGCTTGGGACAAGGACTAGCGTGGAACAATGAGCAGTTCTTC

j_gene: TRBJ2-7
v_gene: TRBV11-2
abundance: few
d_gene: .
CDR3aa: CASSLLTGKGAYEQYF
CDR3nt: TGTGCCAGCAGCCTTCTGACAGGAAAGGGGGCCTACGAGCAGTACTTC

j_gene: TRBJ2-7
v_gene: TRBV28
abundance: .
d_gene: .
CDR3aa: CASKTLLDSAYEQYF
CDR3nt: TGTGCCAGCAAAACCCTCCTGGACTCGGCCTACGAGCAGTACTTC

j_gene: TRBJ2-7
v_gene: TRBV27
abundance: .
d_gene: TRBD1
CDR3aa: CASSFSGDRYYEQYF
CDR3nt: TGTGCCAGCAGTTTCTCAGGGGACAGGTACTACGAGCAGTACTTC

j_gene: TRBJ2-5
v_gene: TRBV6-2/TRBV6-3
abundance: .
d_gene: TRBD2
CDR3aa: CASSYLRTSGKETQYF
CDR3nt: TGTGCCAGCAGTTACTTAAGGACTAGCGGTAAAGAGACCCAGTACTTC

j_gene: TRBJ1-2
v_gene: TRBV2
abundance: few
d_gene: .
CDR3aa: CASSENQAFYGYTF
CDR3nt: TGTGCCAGCAGTGAAAATCAGGCGTTCTATGGCTACACCTTC

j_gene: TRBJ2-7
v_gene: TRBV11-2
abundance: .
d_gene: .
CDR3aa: CASNPGGSYEQYF
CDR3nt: TGTGCCAGCAACCCAGGGGGGTCCTACGAGCAGTACTTC

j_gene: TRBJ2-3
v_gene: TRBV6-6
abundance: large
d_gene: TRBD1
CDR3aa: CASDRGRETDTQYF
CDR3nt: TGTGCCAGCGACAGGGGAAGAGAGACAGATACGCAGTATTTT

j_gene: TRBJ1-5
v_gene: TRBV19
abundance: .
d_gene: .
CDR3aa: CASSMARVQPQHF
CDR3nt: TGTGCCAGTAGTATGGCCAGGGTTCAGCCCCAGCATTTT

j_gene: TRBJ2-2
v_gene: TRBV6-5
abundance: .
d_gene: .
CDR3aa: CASSYRRVGRTGELFF
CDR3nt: TGTGCCAGCAGTTACCGGAGGGTAGGGCGAACCGGGGAGCTGTTTTTT

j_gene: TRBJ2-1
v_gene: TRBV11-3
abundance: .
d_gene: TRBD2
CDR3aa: CASSFSGGAVGDNEQFF
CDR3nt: TGTGCCAGCAGCTTTAGCGGGGGGGCCGTGGGAGACAATGAGCAGTTCTTC

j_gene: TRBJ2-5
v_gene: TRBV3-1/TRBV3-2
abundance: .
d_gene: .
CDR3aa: CARDFRGSETQYF
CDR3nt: TGTGCCAGGGATTTCAGGGGTTCAGAGACCCAGTACTTC

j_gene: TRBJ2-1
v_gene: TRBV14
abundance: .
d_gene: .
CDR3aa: CASSLGGLSYNEQFF
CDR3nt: TGTGCCAGCAGCCTCGGGGGTCTGTCCTACAATGAGCAGTTCTTC

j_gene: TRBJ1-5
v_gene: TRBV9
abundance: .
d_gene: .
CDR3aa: CASSGGEGQPQHF
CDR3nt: TGTGCCAGCAGCGGCGGGGAGGGTCAGCCCCAGCATTTT

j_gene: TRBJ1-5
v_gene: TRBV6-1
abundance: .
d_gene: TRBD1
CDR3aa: CASSDTGGHQPQHF
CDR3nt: TGTGCCAGCAGTGATACAGGGGGTCATCAGCCCCAGCATTTT

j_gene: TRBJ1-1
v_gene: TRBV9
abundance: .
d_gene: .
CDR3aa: CASSAGPGQGGTEAFF
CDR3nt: TGTGCCAGCAGCGCTGGGCCAGGTCAGGGTGGCACTGAAGCTTTCTTT

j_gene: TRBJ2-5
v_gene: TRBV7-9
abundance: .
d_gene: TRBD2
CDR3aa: CASSFGLAFGETQYF
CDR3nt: TGTGCCAGCAGCTTCGGACTAGCGTTCGGAGAGACCCAGTACTTC

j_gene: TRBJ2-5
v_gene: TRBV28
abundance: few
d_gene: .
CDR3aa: CASGLGGVKTQYF
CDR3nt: TGTGCCAGCGGATTGGGGGGAGTCAAGACCCAGTACTTC

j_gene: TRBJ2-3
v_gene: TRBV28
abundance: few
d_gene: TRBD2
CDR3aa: CASSFLGGRRTDTQYF
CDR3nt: TGTGCCAGCAGTTTTCTTGGCGGGAGGAGGACAGATACGCAGTATTTT

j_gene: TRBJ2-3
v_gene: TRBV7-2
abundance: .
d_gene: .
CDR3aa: CASSSLEAGPQYF
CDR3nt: TGTGCCAGCAGCTCCCTAGAGGCGGGTCCGCAGTATTTT

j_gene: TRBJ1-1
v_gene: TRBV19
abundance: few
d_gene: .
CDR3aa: CASSIRGNPEAFF
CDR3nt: TGTGCCAGTAGTATCCGGGGTAACCCTGAAGCTTTCTTT

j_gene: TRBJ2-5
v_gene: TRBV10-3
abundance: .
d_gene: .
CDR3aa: CAIGSPKETQYF
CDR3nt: TGTGCCATCGGGAGTCCCAAAGAGACCCAGTACTTC

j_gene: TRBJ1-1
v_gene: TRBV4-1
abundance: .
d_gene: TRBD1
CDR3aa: CASSLQGADGAFF
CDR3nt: TGCGCCAGCAGCCTACAGGGGGCAGATGGAGCTTTCTTT

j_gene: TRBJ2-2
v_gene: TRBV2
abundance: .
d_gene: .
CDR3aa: CASSTGVVATGELFF
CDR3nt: TGTGCCAGCAGCACGGGGGTTGTTGCTACCGGGGAGCTGTTTTTT

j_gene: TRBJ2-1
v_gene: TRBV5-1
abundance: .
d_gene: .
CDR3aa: CASSLTRDLYNEQFF
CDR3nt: TGCGCCAGCAGCCTAACCCGGGACTTGTACAATGAGCAGTTCTTC

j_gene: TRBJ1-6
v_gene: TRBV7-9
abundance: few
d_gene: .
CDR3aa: CAAEDSLNSPLHF
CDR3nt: TGTGCCGCGGAAGACAGCCTTAATTCACCCCTCCACTTT

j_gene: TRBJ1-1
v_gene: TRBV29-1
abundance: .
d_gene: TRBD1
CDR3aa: CSGDRGSNTEAFF
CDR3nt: TGCAGCGGGGACAGGGGCTCGAACACTGAAGCTTTCTTT

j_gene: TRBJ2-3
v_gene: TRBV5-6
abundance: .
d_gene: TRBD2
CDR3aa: CASSGAPGLAGSDTQYF
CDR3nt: TGTGCCAGCAGCGGGGCTCCGGGACTAGCGGGATCAGATACGCAGTATTTT

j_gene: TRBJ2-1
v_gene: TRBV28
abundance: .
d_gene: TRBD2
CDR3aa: CASTYQAGVIRGNEQFF
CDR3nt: TGTGCCAGCACCTATCAAGCGGGAGTAATCCGGGGCAATGAGCAGTTCTTC

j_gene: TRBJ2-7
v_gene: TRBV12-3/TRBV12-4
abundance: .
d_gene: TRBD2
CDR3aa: CASRTSGVQYF
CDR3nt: TGTGCCAGCAGGACTAGCGGGGTGCAGTACTTC

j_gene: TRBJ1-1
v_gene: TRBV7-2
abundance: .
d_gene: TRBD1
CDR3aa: CASRTAGQGNTEAFF
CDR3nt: TGTGCCAGCAGGACTGCGGGACAGGGGAACACTGAAGCTTTCTTT